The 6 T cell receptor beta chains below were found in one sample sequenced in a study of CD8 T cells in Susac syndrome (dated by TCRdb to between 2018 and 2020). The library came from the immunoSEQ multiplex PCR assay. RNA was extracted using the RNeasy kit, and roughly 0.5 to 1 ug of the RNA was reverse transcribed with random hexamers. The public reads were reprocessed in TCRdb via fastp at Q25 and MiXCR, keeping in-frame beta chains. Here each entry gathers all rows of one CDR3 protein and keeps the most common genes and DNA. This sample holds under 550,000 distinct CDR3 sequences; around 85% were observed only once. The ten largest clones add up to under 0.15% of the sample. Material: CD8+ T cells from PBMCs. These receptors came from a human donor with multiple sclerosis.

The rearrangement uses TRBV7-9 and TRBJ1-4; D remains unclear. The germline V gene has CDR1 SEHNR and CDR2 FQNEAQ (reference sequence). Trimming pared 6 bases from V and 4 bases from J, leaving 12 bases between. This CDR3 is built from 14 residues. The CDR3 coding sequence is TGTGCCAGCAGGTCCCGGGAGGATAATGAAAAACTGTTTTTT. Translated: CASRSREDNEKLFF.

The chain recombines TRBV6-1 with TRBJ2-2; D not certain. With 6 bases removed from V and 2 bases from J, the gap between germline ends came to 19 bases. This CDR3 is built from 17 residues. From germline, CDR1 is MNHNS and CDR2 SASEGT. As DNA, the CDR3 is TGTGCCAGCAGCGCTGACCCAGGAGAAATAAACACCGGGGAGCTGTTTTTT. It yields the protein CASSADPGEINTGELFF.

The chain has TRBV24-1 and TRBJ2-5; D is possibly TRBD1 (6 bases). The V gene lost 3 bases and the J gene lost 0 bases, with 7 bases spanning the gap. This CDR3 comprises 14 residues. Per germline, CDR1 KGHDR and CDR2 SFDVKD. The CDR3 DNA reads TGTGCCACCAGTGATCCAGGGGACCAAGAGACCCAGTACTTC. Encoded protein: CATSDPGDQETQYF.

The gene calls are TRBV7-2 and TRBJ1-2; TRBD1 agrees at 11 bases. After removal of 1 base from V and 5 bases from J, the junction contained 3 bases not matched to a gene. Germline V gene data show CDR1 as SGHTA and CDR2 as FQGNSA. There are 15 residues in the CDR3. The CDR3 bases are TGTGCCAGCAGCTTAGAAGGGACAGGGGGTTATGGCTACACCTTC. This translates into CASSLEGTGGYGYTF.

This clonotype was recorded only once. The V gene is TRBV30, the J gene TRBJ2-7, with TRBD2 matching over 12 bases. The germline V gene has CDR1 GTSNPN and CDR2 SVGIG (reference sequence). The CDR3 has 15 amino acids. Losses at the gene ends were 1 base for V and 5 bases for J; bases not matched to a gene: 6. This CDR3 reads CAWSELAGGFDEQYF. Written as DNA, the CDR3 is TGTGCCTGGAGTGAACTAGCGGGAGGTTTTGACGAGCAGTACTTC. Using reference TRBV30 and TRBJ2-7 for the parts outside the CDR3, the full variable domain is SQTIHQWPATLVQPVGSPLSLECTVEGTSNPNLYWYRQAAGRGLQLLFYSVGIGQISSEVPQNLSASRPQDRQFILSSKKLLLSDSGFYLCAWSELAGGFDEQYFGPGTRLTVT.

This chain's CDR3 is CASSQVGSGEGGNEQFF. The CDR3 bases are TGCGCCAGCAGCCAAGTGGGATCGGGGGAAGGAGGCAATGAGCAGTTCTTC. The J gene is TRBJ2-1, the V gene TRBV4-1; D perhaps matches TRBD2 (6 bases). CDR3 length equals 17 residues. Per germline, CDR1 MGHRA and CDR2 YSYEKL. Trimming removed 1 base from V and 6 bases from J, with 19 bases in between.